This TCR beta chain was sequenced during a study of shared clonotypes between healthy human individuals. The CDR3 is 15 amino acids. The V and J ends lost 0 bases and 3 bases respectively, with 9 bases between them. The germline V gene has CDR1 MGHRA and CDR2 YSYEKL. Sequencing used immunoSEQ multiplex PCR; TCRdb keeps in-frame clones, though not all of them. The repertoire holds millions of clones, with just over 90% as singletons. The sample consisted of naive CD4+ T cells sorted from blood. Subset here: CD45RA+ positively selected. This TCR derives from a man aged 18 to 29 in good health. The chain employs TRBV4-1 and TRBJ2-4; weak D call: TRBD2 (5 bases). In DNA form, the CDR3 reads TGCGCCAGCAGCCAAGATTTAGGGAGCAAAAACATTCAGTACTTC. Its translation: CASSQDLGSKNIQYF.